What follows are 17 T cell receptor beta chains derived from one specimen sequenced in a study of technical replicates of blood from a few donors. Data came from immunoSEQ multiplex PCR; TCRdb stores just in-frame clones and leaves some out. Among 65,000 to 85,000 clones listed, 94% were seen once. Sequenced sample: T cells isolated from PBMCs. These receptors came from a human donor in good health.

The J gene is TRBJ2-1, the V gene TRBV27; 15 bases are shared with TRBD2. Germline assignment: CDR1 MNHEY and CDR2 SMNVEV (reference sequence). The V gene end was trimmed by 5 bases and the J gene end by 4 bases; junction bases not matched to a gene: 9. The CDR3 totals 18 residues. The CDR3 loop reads CASSPGLAGGPGYNEQFF. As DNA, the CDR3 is TGTGCCAGCAGTCCGGGACTAGCGGGAGGTCCTGGGTACAATGAGCAGTTCTTC.

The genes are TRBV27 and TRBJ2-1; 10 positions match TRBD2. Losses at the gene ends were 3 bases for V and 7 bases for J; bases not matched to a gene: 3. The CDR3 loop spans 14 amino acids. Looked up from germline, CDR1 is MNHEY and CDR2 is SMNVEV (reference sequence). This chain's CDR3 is CASSFLAGVNEQFF. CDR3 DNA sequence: TGTGCCAGCAGTTTTCTAGCGGGAGTTAATGAGCAGTTCTTC.

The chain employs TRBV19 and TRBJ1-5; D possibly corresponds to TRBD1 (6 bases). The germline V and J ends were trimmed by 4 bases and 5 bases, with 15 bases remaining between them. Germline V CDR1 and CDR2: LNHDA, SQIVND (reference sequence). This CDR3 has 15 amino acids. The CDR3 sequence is CASSTHREEDQPQHF. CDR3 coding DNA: TGTGCCAGTAGTACCCACAGGGAAGAGGATCAGCCCCAGCATTTT.

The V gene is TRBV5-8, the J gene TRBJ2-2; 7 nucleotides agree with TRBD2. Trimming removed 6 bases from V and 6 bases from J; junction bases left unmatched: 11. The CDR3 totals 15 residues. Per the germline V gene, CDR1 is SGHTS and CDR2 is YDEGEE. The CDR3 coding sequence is TGTGCCAGCAAGGCCCTAGCGGAGGGGTCCGGGGAGCTGTTTTTT. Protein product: CASKALAEGSGELFF.

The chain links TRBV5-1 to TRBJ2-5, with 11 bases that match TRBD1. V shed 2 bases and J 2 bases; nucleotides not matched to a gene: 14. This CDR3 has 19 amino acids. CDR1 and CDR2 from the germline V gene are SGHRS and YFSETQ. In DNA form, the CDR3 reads TGCGCCAGCAGCTTCATGGCTCGGTCGGACAGGGGGCGGCAAGAGACCCAGTACTTC. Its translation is CASSFMARSDRGRQETQYF.

The CDR3 region has the DNA TGCGCCAGCAGTGAGTCTTCCCGCTCCTACGAGCAGTACTTC. Protein product: CASSESSRSYEQYF. The chain carries TRBV10-1 and TRBJ2-7; D gene ambiguous. The CDR3 length is 14 residues. V lost 0 bases and J lost 0, with 6 bases in between. CDR1 and CDR2 (germline): WNHNN, SYGVQD (reference sequence).

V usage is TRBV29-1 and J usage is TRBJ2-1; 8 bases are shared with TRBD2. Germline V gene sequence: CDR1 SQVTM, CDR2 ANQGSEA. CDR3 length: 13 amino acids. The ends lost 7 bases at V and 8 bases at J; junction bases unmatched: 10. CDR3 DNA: TGCAGCGCGGGAGGGAGAATGCGGGATGAGCAGTTCTTC. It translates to CSAGGRMRDEQFF.

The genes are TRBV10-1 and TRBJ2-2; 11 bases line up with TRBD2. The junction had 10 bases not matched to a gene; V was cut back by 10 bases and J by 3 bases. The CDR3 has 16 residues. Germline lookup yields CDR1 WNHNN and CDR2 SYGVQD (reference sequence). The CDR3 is CATDPTSGRYTGELFF. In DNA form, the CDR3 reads TGCGCCACCGATCCAACTAGCGGGAGATACACCGGGGAGCTGTTTTTT.

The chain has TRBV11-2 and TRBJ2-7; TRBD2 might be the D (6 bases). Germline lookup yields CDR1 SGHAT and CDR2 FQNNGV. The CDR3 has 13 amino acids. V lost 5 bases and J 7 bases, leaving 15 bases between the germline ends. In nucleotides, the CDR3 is TGTGCCAGCAGCACTCAGGAGGCGGGAGAGCAGTACTTC. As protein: CASSTQEAGEQYF.

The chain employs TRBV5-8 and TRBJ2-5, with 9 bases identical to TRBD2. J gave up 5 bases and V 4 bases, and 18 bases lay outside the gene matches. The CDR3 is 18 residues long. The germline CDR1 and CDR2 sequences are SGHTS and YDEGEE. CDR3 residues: CASSQPRSIAGVLETQYF. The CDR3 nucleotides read TGTGCCAGCAGCCAGCCACGCTCTATAGCGGGAGTTCTCGAGACCCAGTACTTC.

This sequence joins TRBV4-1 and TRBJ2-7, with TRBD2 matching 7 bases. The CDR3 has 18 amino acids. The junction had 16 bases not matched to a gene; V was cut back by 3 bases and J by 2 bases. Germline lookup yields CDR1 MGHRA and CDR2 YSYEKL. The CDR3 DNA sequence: TGCGCCAGCAGCCAGATGGGGAGGGGAATACAGCCCGCCTACGAGCAGTACTTC. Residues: CASSQMGRGIQPAYEQYF.

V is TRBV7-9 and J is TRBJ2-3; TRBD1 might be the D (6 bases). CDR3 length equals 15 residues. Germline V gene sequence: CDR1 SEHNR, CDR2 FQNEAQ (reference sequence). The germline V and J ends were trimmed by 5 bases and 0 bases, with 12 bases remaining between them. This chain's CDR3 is CASSLTGISTDTQYF. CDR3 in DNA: TGTGCCAGCAGCCTAACAGGGATCAGCACAGATACGCAGTATTTT.

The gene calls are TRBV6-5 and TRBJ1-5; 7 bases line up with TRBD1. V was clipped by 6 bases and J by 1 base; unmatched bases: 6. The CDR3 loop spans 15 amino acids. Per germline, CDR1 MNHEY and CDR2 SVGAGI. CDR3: CASRRQGSSNQPQHF. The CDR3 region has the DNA TGTGCCAGCAGGCGACAGGGCTCGAGCAATCAGCCCCAGCATTTT.

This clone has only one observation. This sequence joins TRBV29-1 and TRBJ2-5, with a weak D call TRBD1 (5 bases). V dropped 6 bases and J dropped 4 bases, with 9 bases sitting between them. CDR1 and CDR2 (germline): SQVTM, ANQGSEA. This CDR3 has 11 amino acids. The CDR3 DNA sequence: TGCAGCGTACTTACAGGAGAGACCCAGTACTTC. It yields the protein CSVLTGETQYF.

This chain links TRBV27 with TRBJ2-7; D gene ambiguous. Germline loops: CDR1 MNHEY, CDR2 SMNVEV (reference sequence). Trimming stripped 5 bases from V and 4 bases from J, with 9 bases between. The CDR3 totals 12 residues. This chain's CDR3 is CASSNPTYEQYF. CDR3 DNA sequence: TGTGCCAGCAGTAATCCGACTTACGAGCAGTACTTC.

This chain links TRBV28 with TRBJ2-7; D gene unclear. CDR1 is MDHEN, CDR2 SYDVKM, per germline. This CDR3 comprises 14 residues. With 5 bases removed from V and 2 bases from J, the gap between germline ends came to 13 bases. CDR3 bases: TGTGCCAGCAGTCCCCCTGCGGATCCCTACGAGCAGTACTTC. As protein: CASSPPADPYEQYF.

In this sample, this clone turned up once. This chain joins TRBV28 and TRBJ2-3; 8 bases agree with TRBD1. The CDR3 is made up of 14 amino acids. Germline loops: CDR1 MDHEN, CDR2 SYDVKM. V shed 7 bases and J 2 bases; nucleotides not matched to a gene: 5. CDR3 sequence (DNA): TGTGCCAGCATCGGGACAGGTCTCACAGATACGCAGTATTTT. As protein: CASIGTGLTDTQYF. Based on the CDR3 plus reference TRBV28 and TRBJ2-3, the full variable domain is DVKVTQSSRYLVKRTGEKVFLECVQDMDHENMFWYRQDPGLGLRLIYFSYDVKMKEKGDIPEGYSVSREKKERFSLILESASTNQTSMYLCASIGTGLTDTQYFGPGTRLTVL.